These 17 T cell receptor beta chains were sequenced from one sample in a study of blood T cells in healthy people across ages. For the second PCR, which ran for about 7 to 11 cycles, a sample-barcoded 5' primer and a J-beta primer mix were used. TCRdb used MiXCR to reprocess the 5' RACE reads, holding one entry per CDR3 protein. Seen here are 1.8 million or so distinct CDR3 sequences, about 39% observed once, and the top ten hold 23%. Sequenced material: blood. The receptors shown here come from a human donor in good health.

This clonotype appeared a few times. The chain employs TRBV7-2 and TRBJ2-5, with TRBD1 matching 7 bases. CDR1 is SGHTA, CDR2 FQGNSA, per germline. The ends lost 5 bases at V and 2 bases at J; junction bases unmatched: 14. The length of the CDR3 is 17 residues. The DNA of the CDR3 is TGTGCCAGCAGCCTAAGGGCCGTTTGGGACAGTCAAGAGACCCAGTACTTC. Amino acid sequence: CASSLRAVWDSQETQYF. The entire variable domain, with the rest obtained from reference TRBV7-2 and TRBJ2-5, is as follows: GAGVSQSPSNKVTEKGKDVELRCDPISGHTALYWYRQSLGQGLEFLIYFQGNSAPDKSGLPSDRFSAERTGGSVSTLTIQRTQQEDSAVYLCASSLRAVWDSQETQYFGPGTRLLVL.

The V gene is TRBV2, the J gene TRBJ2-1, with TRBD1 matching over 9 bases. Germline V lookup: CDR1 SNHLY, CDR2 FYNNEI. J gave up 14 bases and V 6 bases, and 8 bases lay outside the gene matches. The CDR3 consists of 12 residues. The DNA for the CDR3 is TGTGCCAGCAGCCTTTACCGGGACAGGGAGTTCTTC. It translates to CASSLYRDREFF.

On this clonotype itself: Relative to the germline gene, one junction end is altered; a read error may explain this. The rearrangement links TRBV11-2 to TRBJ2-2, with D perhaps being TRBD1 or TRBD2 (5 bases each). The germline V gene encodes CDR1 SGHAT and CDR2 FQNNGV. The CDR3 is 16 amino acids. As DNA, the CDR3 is TGTGCCAGCAGTGCCCCAAGGGGCGGTGACACCGGGGAGCGGTTTTTT. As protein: CASSAPRGGDTGERFF.

CDR3: CASSLPGGIYEQYF. CDR3 coding DNA: TGCGCCAGCAGCCTGCCCGGGGGAATCTACGAGCAGTACTTC. The J gene is TRBJ2-7, the V gene TRBV4-1, with D tentatively TRBD2 (6 bases). Germline CDR1 is MGHRA and CDR2 is YSYEKL. This CDR3 comprises 14 residues. Between the trimmed V and J ends, which lost 4 bases and 3 bases, there was a span of 13 bases.

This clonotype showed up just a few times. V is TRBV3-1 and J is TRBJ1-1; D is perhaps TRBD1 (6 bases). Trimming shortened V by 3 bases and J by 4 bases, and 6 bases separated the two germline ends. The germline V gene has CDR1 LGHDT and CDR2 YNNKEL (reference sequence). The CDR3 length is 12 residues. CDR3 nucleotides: TGTGCCAGCAGCCAGGGGGCCACTGAAGCTTTCTTT. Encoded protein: CASSQGATEAFF.

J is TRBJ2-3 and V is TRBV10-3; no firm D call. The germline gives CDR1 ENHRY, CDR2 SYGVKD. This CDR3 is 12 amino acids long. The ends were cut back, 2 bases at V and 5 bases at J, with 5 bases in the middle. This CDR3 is CAISEGKDTQYF. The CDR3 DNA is TGTGCCATCAGTGAGGGGAAAGATACGCAGTATTTT.

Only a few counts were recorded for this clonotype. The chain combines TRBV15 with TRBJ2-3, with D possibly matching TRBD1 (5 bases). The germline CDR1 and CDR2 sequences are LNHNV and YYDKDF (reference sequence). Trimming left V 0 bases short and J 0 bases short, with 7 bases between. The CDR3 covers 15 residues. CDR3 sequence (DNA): TGTGCCACCAGCAGAGAAGGGGCTAGCACAGATACGCAGTATTTT. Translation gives CATSREGASTDTQYF.

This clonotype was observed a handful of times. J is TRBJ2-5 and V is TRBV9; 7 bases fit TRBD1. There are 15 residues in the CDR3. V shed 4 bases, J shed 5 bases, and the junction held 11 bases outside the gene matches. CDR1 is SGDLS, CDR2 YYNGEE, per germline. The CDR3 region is CASSFRDSRWETQYF. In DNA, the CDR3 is TGTGCCAGCAGCTTTCGGGACAGTCGGTGGGAGACCCAGTACTTC.

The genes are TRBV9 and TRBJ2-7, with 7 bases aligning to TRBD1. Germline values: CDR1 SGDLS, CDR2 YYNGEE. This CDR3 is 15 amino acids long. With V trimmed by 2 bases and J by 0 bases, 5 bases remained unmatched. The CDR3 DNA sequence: TGTGCCAGCAGCGTTTCGACAGGGAGCTCCTACGAGCAGTACTTC. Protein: CASSVSTGSSYEQYF.

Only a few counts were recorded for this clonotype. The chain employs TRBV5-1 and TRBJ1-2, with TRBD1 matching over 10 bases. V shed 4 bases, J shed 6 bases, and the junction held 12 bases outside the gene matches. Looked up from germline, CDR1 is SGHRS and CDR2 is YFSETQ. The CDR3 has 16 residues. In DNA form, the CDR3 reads TGCGCCAGCAGCAAAAGGCAGACAGGGGGCGATGATGGCTACACCTTC. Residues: CASSKRQTGGDDGYTF.

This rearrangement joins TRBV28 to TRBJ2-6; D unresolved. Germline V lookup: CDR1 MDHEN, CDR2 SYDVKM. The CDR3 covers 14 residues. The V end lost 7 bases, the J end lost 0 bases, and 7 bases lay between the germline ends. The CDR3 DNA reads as TGTGCCAGCATAAAACTCTCTGGGGCCAACGTCCTGACTTTC. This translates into CASIKLSGANVLTF.

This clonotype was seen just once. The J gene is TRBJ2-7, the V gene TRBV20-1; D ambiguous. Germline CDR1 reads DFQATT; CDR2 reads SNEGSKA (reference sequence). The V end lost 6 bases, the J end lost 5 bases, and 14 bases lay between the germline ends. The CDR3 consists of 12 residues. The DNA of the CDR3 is TGCAGTGCCCGGACGGACGACAACGAGCAGTACTTC. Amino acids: CSARTDDNEQYF.

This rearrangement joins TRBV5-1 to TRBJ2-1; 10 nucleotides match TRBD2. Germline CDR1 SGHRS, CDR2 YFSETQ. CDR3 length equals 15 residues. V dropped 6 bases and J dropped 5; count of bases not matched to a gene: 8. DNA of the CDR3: TGCGCCAGCACCTGGCTAGCGGGGGCCGACAATGAGCAGTTCTTC. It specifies CASTWLAGADNEQFF.

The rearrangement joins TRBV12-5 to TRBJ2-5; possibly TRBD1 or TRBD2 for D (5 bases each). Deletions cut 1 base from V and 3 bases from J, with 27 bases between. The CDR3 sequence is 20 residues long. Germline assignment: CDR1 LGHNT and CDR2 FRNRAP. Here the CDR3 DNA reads TGTGCTAGTGGTTTGGCCCGGGGCAATACGATTAGGGGTGTAAAAGAGACCCAGTACTTC. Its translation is CASGLARGNTIRGVKETQYF. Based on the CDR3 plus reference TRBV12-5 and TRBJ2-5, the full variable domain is DARVTQTPRHKVTEMGQEVTMRCQPILGHNTVFWYRQTMMQGLELLAYFRNRAPLDDSGMPKDRFSAEMPDATLATLKIQPSEPRDSAVYFCASGLARGNTIRGVKETQYFGPGTRLLVL.

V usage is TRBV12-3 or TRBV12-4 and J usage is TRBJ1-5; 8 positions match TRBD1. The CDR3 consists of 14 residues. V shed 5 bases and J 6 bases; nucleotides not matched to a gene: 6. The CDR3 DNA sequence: TGTGCCAGCAGTCACAGGGGGAAGAGTCAGCCCCAGCATTTT. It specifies CASSHRGKSQPQHF.

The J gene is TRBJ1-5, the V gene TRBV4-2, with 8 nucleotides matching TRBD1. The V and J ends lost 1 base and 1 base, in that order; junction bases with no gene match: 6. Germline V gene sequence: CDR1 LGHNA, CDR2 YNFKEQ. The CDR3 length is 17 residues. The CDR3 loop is CASSQARDRLSNQPQHF. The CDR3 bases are TGTGCCAGCAGCCAAGCACGGGACAGGTTGAGCAATCAGCCCCAGCATTTT.

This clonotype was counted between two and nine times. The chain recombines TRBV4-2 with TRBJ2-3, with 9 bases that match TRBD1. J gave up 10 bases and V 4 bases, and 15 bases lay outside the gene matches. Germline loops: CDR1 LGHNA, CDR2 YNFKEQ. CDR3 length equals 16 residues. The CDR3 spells CASSLSDGTGSLPQYF. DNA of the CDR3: TGTGCCAGCAGCCTATCAGACGGGACAGGGTCCCTTCCGCAGTATTTT.